This TCR beta chain comes out of a study of T-cell memory formation after mild COVID-19. Study in general: TCR clusters were mostly donor specific. Study-level results: The authors did not confirm SARS-CoV-2 specificity of second-wave clones peaking day 37. CM and EM subsets held most contracting CD4+ clones; EMRA held CD8+ ones.

Germline V gives CDR1 SGHAT, CDR2 FQNNGV. Trimming pared 3 bases from V and 4 bases from J, leaving 12 bases between. The CDR3 extends over 14 amino acids. Details on this clonotype: Its antigen remains unknown.

MiXCR, applied by TCRdb to the 5' RACE reads, yields one record per CDR3 protein. The sample shows a few hundred thousand distinct CDR3 sequences, approximately 15% of them seen only once. Sequencing was performed on PBMCs or a T cell subset sorted from them (not recorded which). This clonotype originated in a man younger than 35 who had mild COVID-19 (a few samples of this study predate the infection). Cell type and time point are not known. The gene calls are TRBV11-2 and TRBJ2-5; D might be TRBD2 (6 bases). The CDR3 DNA follows: TGTGCCAGCAGCTTGGCGGGGACGTCAGAGACCCAGTACTTC. Translation: CASSLAGTSETQYF.